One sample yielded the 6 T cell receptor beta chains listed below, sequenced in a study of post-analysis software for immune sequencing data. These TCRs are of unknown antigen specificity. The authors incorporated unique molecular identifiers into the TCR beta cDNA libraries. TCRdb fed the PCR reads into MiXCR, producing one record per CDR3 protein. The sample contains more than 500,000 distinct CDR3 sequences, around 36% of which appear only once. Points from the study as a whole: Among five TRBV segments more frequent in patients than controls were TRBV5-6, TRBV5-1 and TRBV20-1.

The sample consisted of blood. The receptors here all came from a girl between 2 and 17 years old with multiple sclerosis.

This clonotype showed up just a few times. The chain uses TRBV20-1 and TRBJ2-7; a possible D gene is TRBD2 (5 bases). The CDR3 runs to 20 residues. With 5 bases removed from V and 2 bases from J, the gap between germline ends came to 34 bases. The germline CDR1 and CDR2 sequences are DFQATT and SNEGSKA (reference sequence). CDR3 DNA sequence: TGCAGTGCTGGCCTCCCAAACGGTGTGGTCGGAGGCCGACACCCCTACGAGCAGTACTTC. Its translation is CSAGLPNGVVGGRHPYEQYF.

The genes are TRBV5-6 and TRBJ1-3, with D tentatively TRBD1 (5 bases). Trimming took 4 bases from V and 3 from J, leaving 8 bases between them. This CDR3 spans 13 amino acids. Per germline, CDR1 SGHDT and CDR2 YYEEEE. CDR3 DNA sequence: TGTGCCAGCAGCCTAGGGGTTGGAAACACCATATATTTT. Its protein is CASSLGVGNTIYF.

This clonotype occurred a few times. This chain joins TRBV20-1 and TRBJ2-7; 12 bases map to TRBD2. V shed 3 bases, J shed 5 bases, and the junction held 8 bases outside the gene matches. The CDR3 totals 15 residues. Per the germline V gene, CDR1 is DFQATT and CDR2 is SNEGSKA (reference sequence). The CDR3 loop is CSARDPSGGAHEQYF. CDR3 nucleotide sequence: TGCAGTGCTAGGGACCCTAGCGGGGGGGCCCACGAGCAGTACTTC.

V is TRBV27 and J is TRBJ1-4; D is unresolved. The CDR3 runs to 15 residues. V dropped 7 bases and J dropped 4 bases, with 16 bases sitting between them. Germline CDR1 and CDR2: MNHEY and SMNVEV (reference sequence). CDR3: CASTSFPGINEKLFF. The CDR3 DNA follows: TGTGCCAGCACCTCTTTTCCGGGTATTAATGAAAAACTGTTTTTT.

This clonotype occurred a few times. CDR3 DNA sequence: TGCAGTGCTATACCTGGACCGGGGGAAGGCTACACCTTC. Translation: CSAIPGPGEGYTF. The chain uses TRBV20-1 and TRBJ1-2; D may be TRBD1 (5 bases). The V and J ends lost 4 bases and 8 bases respectively, with 17 bases between them. Germline V lookup: CDR1 DFQATT, CDR2 SNEGSKA (reference sequence). This CDR3 has 13 amino acids.

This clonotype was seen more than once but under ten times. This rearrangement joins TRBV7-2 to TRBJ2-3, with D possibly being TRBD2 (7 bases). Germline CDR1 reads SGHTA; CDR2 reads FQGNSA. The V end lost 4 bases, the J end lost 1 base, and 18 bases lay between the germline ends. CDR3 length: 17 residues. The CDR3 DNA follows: TGTGCCAGCAGCTACTATTTTAGGGGGGGTCGCACAGATACGCAGTATTTT. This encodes CASSYYFRGGRTDTQYF. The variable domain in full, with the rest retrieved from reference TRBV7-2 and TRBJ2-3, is GAGVSQSPSNKVTEKGKDVELRCDPISGHTALYWYRQSLGQGLEFLIYFQGNSAPDKSGLPSDRFSAERTGGSVSTLTIQRTQQEDSAVYLCASSYYFRGGRTDTQYFGPGTRLTVL.